What follows are 21 T cell receptor beta chains derived from one specimen sequenced in a study of blood T cell repertoires in COVID-19. The table came from immunoSEQ multiplex PCR; TCRdb's copy has only in-frame clones and leaves some out. The sample gives about 350,000 clones, more than 75% of which show up once; roughly 1% is in the top ten. The sequenced material came from PBMCs or T cells enriched from blood (not recorded which). The receptor source for this set is a woman in her 30s who had recovered from COVID-19.

The CDR3 DNA reads TGTGCCAGCAGCTTCGTGAACGGTGGAAACACCATATATTTT. Its translation is CASSFVNGGNTIYF. This chain connects TRBV5-5 to TRBJ1-3; D remains ambiguous. V lost 2 bases and J lost 3, with 9 bases in between. Germline CDR1 reads SGHKS; CDR2 reads YYEKEE (reference sequence). The CDR3 is made up of 14 amino acids.

The chain joins TRBV5-1 to TRBJ2-5; D is perhaps TRBD1 (5 bases). This CDR3 has 14 amino acids. Trimming removed 2 bases at V and 2 bases at J, with 10 bases between. CDR1 is SGHRS and CDR2 is YFSETQ in the germline V gene. CDR3 in DNA: TGCGCCAGCAGCTTCTTAGGACATCAAGAGACCCAGTACTTC. It codes for CASSFLGHQETQYF.

To note about this clone: Other DNA sequences in this sample translate to the same CDR3. The rearrangement uses TRBV18 and TRBJ2-1; 12 nucleotides agree with TRBD1. The CDR3 covers 15 residues. Germline V gene sequence: CDR1 KGHSH, CDR2 LQKENI. V trimming: 0 bases; J trimming: 8 bases; junction bases outside the gene matches: 2. The CDR3 loop reads CASSPPGQGAYEQFF. The CDR3 DNA reads TGTGCCAGCTCACCACCGGGACAGGGGGCATATGAGCAGTTCTTC.

For this clone: Other DNA sequences in the sample encode the same CDR3. This chain uses TRBV12-3 or TRBV12-4 with TRBJ1-3; D gene unclear. The V gene lost 6 bases and the J gene lost 0 bases, with 3 bases spanning the gap. The length of the CDR3 is 12 residues. The CDR3, as DNA: TGTGCCAGCAGCCGCTCTGGAAACACCATATATTTT. Its protein product is CASSRSGNTIYF.

V usage is TRBV19 and J usage is TRBJ2-7; 8 nucleotides align to TRBD1. This CDR3 is built from 23 residues. Germline CDR1 and CDR2: LNHDA and SQIVND (reference sequence). V shed 0 bases, J shed 4 bases, and the junction held 29 bases outside the gene matches. The CDR3 region is CASSIDRYRGAPKGTLPLYEQYF. In DNA, the CDR3 is TGTGCCAGTAGTATAGATAGGTACAGGGGGGCACCAAAGGGCACCCTGCCCCTATACGAGCAGTACTTC.

Only a few counts were recorded for this clone. The chain uses TRBV20-1 and TRBJ2-1; tentative D call: TRBD1 (7 bases). V dropped 3 bases and J dropped 9 bases, with 18 bases sitting between them. Germline CDR1 DFQATT, CDR2 SNEGSKA (reference sequence). The CDR3 totals 14 residues. CDR3 loop: CSASRRGTGGEQFF. The CDR3 nucleotides read TGCAGTGCTAGTCGCAGGGGGACCGGGGGTGAGCAGTTCTTC.

This clone was seen once. CDR3 sequence reads: CASSMIGVAGGTQYF. The CDR3 DNA sequence: TGTGCCAGTAGTATGATTGGGGTCGCAGGAGGTACGCAGTATTTT. The chain joins TRBV19 to TRBJ2-3; maybe TRBD2 (5 bases). This CDR3 contains 15 residues. The V gene's germline CDR1 is LNHDA and CDR2 SQIVND (reference sequence). The ends were cut back, 3 bases at V and 8 bases at J, with 18 bases in the middle. Based on the CDR3 plus reference TRBV19 and TRBJ2-3, the full variable domain is DGGITQSPKYLFRKEGQNVTLSCEQNLNHDAMYWYRQDPGQGLRLIYYSQIVNDFQKGDIAEGYSVSREKKESFPLTVTSAQKNPTAFYLCASSMIGVAGGTQYFGPGTRLTVL.

J is TRBJ2-1 and V is TRBV4-2; 7 nucleotides agree with TRBD2. Germline values: CDR1 LGHNA, CDR2 YNFKEQ. This CDR3 comprises 12 residues. After removal of 3 bases from V and 8 bases from J, the junction contained 1 base not matched to a gene. Here the CDR3 reads CASSHAGDEQFF. Written as DNA, the CDR3 is TGTGCCAGCAGCCATGCGGGGGATGAGCAGTTCTTC.

This clone was observed a single time. The chain recombines TRBV7-2 with TRBJ1-4; D remains unclear. Per germline, CDR1 SGHTA and CDR2 FQGNSA. There are 16 residues in the CDR3. Trimming removed 1 base at V and 2 bases at J, with 11 bases between. The CDR3 bases are TGTGCCAGCAGCTTAGAGGGCGGGCGGACTAATGAAAAACTGTTTTTT. Protein sequence: CASSLEGGRTNEKLFF.

The V call is TRBV3-1 (or the pseudogene TRBV3-2), the J call TRBJ1-4, with TRBD1 identical over 7 bases. V lost 1 base and J lost 12; bases outside the gene matches: 5. Per germline, CDR1 LGHDT and CDR2 YNNKEL (reference sequence). The CDR3 is made up of 13 amino acids. The CDR3 spells CASSQGGQLELFF. For the CDR3, the DNA is TGTGCCAGCAGCCAAGGGGGACAGTTAGAACTGTTTTTT.

The V call is TRBV18, the J call TRBJ2-1; D may be TRBD2 (5 bases). Deletions cut 3 bases from V and 6 bases from J, with 15 bases between. Germline V CDR1 and CDR2: KGHSH, LQKENI. This CDR3 is 15 amino acids long. In nucleotides, the CDR3 is TGTGCCAGCTCACCCCCTAGCAGGTCGGGCAATGAGCAGTTCTTC. Amino acids: CASSPPSRSGNEQFF.

This clone was seen just once. V usage is TRBV6-2 or TRBV6-3 and J usage is TRBJ2-3; perhaps TRBD1 as D (6 bases). The CDR3 runs 13 residues. Germline CDR1 is MNHEY and CDR2 is SVGEGT. V gave up 6 bases and J gave up 3 bases, with 10 bases separating them. CDR3 sequence (DNA): TGTGCCAGCAGCCCCGACAGGACAGATACGCAGTATTTT. This sequence encodes CASSPDRTDTQYF.

The chain links TRBV19 to TRBJ2-7; 12 nucleotides match TRBD2. Germline V gene lookup returns CDR1 LNHDA and CDR2 SQIVND (reference sequence). The V and J ends lost 6 bases and 0 bases, in that order; junction bases with no gene match: 12. There are 18 residues in the CDR3. The CDR3 sequence: CASSRGGTSGGFSYEQYF. The DNA for the CDR3 is TGTGCCAGTAGCCGAGGGGGAACTAGCGGGGGGTTCTCCTACGAGCAGTACTTC.

The rearrangement joins TRBV7-8 to TRBJ2-5; no definite D call. With 5 bases removed from V and 2 bases from J, the gap between germline ends came to 21 bases. Germline CDR1 reads SGHVS; CDR2 reads FQNEAQ. This CDR3 contains 17 residues. The CDR3 sequence is CASSPILRGTKQETQYF. Written as DNA, the CDR3 is TGTGCCAGCAGCCCCATACTTCGCGGAACCAAACAAGAGACCCAGTACTTC.

For the CDR3, the DNA is TGTGCCAGCAGTGAAGCCGTGGGACAGGGGGCCCCCGGGGAGCTGTTTTTT. Protein sequence: CASSEAVGQGAPGELFF. The chain employs TRBV6-1 and TRBJ2-2, with 12 bases that match TRBD1. The length of the CDR3 is 17 residues. The trim removed 0 bases at V and 6 bases at J, leaving 5 bases unmatched. In germline, CDR1 is MNHNS, CDR2 SASEGT.

The chain uses TRBV12-3 or TRBV12-4 and TRBJ1-5, with 8 positions matching TRBD1. The CDR3 runs to 13 residues. The trim removed 6 bases at V and 2 bases at J, leaving 0 bases unmatched. CDR3 residues: CASRGQGNQPQHF. Here the CDR3 DNA reads TGTGCCAGCAGGGGACAGGGCAATCAGCCCCAGCATTTT.

The chain recombines TRBV7-2 with TRBJ2-2; 10 nucleotides match TRBD1. This CDR3 comprises 16 residues. V lost 0 bases, J lost 4 bases, and 2 bases stayed unmatched. Germline CDR1 and CDR2: SGHTA and FQGNSA. In DNA, the CDR3 is TGTGCCAGCAGCTTAGCGAGGACAGGGGGCACCGGGGAGCTGTTTTTT. It encodes CASSLARTGGTGELFF.

This clone was seen just once. V and J are TRBV5-1 and TRBJ2-5; 8 bases align to TRBD1. Germline V gene lookup returns CDR1 SGHRS and CDR2 YFSETQ. The trim removed 0 bases at V and 4 bases at J, leaving 8 bases unmatched. This CDR3 has 16 amino acids. In DNA, the CDR3 is TGCGCCAGCAGCTTGGAGACAGGGGCGGGATTAGAGACCCAGTACTTC. It is translated as CASSLETGAGLETQYF.

The chain combines TRBV15 with TRBJ2-7, with D perhaps TRBD2 (6 bases). Trimming removed 5 bases from V and 3 bases from J, with 11 bases in between. Looked up from germline, CDR1 is LNHNV and CDR2 is YYDKDF (reference sequence). The CDR3 contains 13 residues. CDR3 in DNA: TGTGCCACCAGCCGGGGGAGCCTCTACGAGCAGTACTTC. This codes for CATSRGSLYEQYF.

The chain is built from TRBV19 and TRBJ1-1, with D uncertain. V gave up 2 bases and J gave up 0 bases, with 4 bases separating them. Germline lookup yields CDR1 LNHDA and CDR2 SQIVND (reference sequence). CDR3 length equals 13 residues. In DNA form, the CDR3 reads TGTGCCAGTAGTATATCTGTGAACACTGAAGCTTTCTTT. It specifies CASSISVNTEAFF. The entire variable domain, with the rest obtained from reference TRBV19 and TRBJ1-1, is as follows: DGGITQSPKYLFRKEGQNVTLSCEQNLNHDAMYWYRQDPGQGLRLIYYSQIVNDFQKGDIAEGYSVSREKKESFPLTVTSAQKNPTAFYLCASSISVNTEAFFGQGTRLTVV.

The rearrangement links TRBV5-1 to TRBJ1-6, with TRBD1 as a possible D gene (5 bases). Germline V gene sequence: CDR1 SGHRS, CDR2 YFSETQ. Between the trimmed V and J ends, which lost 0 bases and 6 bases, there was a span of 13 bases. The CDR3 spans 16 residues. The CDR3 sequence: CASSLGAGRINSPLHF. CDR3 bases: TGCGCCAGCAGCTTGGGGGCAGGGCGGATTAATTCACCCCTCCACTTT.